One sample yielded the 7 T cell receptor beta chains listed below, sequenced in a study of shared clonotypes between healthy human individuals. Produced via immunoSEQ multiplex PCR; TCRdb's table is partial and in-frame only. Here the sample spans more than 600,000 clones, under 95% being singletons. The naive CD8 fraction comprised CD45RO-negative cells positively selected for CCR7 and excluded terminally differentiated effector memory CD45RA+ cells. What was sequenced was naive CD8+ T cells sorted from blood. These receptors came from a man aged 30-40 years in good health.

The chain employs TRBV10-3 and TRBJ2-1; D not certain. V gave up 2 bases and J gave up 5 bases, with 10 bases separating them. The CDR3 is 14 residues long. The V gene's germline CDR1 is ENHRY and CDR2 SYGVKD. The CDR3 nucleotides are TGTGCCATCAGTGAGGCCTTGGGCCACAATGAGCAGTTCTTC. Protein product: CAISEALGHNEQFF.

DNA for the CDR3: TGTGCCAGCAGTTTATCCGGGACAGGGGGCCAAGAGACCCAGTACTTC. Encoded protein: CASSLSGTGGQETQYF. The chain joins TRBV27 to TRBJ2-5; the match to TRBD1 covers 11 bases. This CDR3 is built from 16 residues. Trimming took 0 bases from V and 1 from J; bases not matched to a gene: 1. Germline V lookup: CDR1 MNHEY, CDR2 SMNVEV (reference sequence).

This sequence joins TRBV23-1 and TRBJ1-5; possible D gene TRBD1, 5 bases. TRBV23-1 is an ORF for which the function is uncertain. This CDR3 has 14 residues. Trimming stripped 0 bases from V and 7 bases from J, with 10 bases between. CDR3 sequence reads: CASSQSSRAQPQHF. The DNA of the CDR3 is TGCGCCAGCAGTCAATCGAGCAGGGCACAGCCCCAGCATTTT.

The V gene is TRBV28, the J gene TRBJ2-1, with a tentative D call TRBD2 (6 bases). The CDR3 totals 17 residues. Germline V gene lookup returns CDR1 MDHEN and CDR2 SYDVKM. Trimming cost V 2 bases and J 0 bases, with 14 bases left between them. The CDR3, as DNA: TGTGCCAGCAGTTTAGGTCTGGGACTTGGCTCCTACAATGAGCAGTTCTTC. Translating gives CASSLGLGLGSYNEQFF.

The rearrangement joins TRBV4-1 to TRBJ2-7, with D possibly TRBD2 on 6 matching bases. The CDR3 is 14 amino acids. V was trimmed by 4 bases and J by 7 bases, leaving 17 bases between them. Germline V gives CDR1 MGHRA, CDR2 YSYEKL. In nucleotides, the CDR3 is TGCGCCAGCAGCCTAACGTCAGCTGGGAGGGAGCAGTACTTC. Its protein is CASSLTSAGREQYF.

The chain joins TRBV9 to TRBJ2-5; D not certain. The CDR3 loop spans 14 amino acids. Germline loops: CDR1 SGDLS, CDR2 YYNGEE. V was shortened by 3 bases and J by 4 bases, with 13 bases between the two germline ends. DNA for the CDR3: TGTGCCAGCAGCGAAGGCTCCTTAGCAGAGACCCAGTACTTC. Its protein is CASSEGSLAETQYF. Complete variable domain (other parts from reference TRBV9 and TRBJ2-5): DSGVTQTPKHLITATGQRVTLRCSPRSGDLSVYWYQQSLDQGLQFLIQYYNGEERAKGNILERFSAQQFPDLHSELNLSSLELGDSALYFCASSEGSLAETQYFGPGTRLLVL.

The gene calls are TRBV6-5 and TRBJ2-3; perhaps TRBD2 as D (6 bases). The CDR3 consists of 14 residues. The germline V gene encodes CDR1 MNHEY and CDR2 SVGAGI. The ends were cut back, 4 bases at V and 2 bases at J, with 10 bases in the middle. CDR3 amino acids: CASSLAETTDTQYF. The CDR3 DNA is TGTGCCAGCAGTTTAGCGGAGACCACAGATACGCAGTATTTT.